Described below is a single T cell receptor (beta chain) sequence and its context. Its antigen is still unknown. The data are from a study of identical twins. Study-level findings and limits: Recombination models fit unrelated individuals' TCR alpha sharing but underestimated twins'.

With template switching, a universal primer site was added, and the cDNA carried unique molecular identifiers. TCRdb re-called the 5' RACE reads through MiXCR, storing one row per CDR3 protein. The sample records some 500,000 distinct CDR3 sequences, about 20% being singletons. The CDR3 loop spans 15 amino acids. The ends were cut back, 7 bases at V and 5 bases at J, with 20 bases in the middle. The germline gives CDR1 MNHNS, CDR2 SASEGT. The same data also went into a second study, on T cells expressing NK-cell markers.

The sequence was obtained from a woman aged 18-29 years in good health. The sequenced sample consisted of CD4+ T cells sorted from blood. The chain is built from TRBV6-1 and TRBJ2-5, with D tentatively TRBD2 (5 bases). The CDR3 is CASTLTGSSAETQYF. DNA of the CDR3: TGTGCCAGCACCCTTACTGGAAGTAGCGCTGAGACCCAGTACTTC.